Below, one T cell receptor beta chain is given with its context. Trimming took off 3 bases at V and 1 base at J, with 9 bases between the two ends. This CDR3 has 14 amino acids. Per germline, CDR1 SNHLY and CDR2 FYNNEI. Using RNA transcripts as the source, TCR beta CDR3 regions were amplified. Carried out on the TCR CDR3, a first-round RT-PCR used the HTBI primer set. TCRdb analysed the multiplex PCR reads with MiXCR anew, one entry per CDR3 protein. The sample gives 250,000 to 300,000 distinct CDR3 sequences, 13% to 15% of which show up once; under 35% is in the top ten. This sample is drawn from a study of T cells in Graves' hyperthyroidism and ophthalmopathy.

This chain joins TRBV2 and TRBJ1-2; D gene ambiguous. Sequencing used blood. This TCR was sampled from a woman in her forties or fifties with Graves' hyperthyroidism that later progressed to Graves' ophthalmopathy. The CDR3 nucleotides read TGTGCCAGCAGTGATTACCGAAATAACTATGGCTACACCTTC. This translates into CASSDYRNNYGYTF.